These T cell receptor beta chains were read from a single sample in a study of T-cell reconstitution after alpha-beta-depleted transplantation in children. TCRdb itself ran the PCR reads through MiXCR, one entry per CDR3 protein. This sample has some 150,000 distinct CDR3 sequences; 8.5% to 10% occur once, and the top ten carry around 18%. The sequenced sample was PBMCs, mostly from graft donor cells, obtained 180 days after TCRalphabeta/CD19-depleted stem cell transplant. These receptors came from a female patient aged 2 to 10 who had a stem cell transplant for congenital amegakaryocytic thrombocytopenia, so the T cells may come from the graft donor. The CDR3 runs from the conserved cysteine through the conserved F or W. A D gene is named only where the DNA matches it firmly. Clone size appears in some rows only: once, few, many, or a class for an expanded clone.

d_gene,abundance,v_gene,len,j_gene,CDR3nt,CDR3aa
-,-,TRBV12-3/TRBV12-4,14,TRBJ1-5,TGTGCCAGCAGCCAAGGGAATAGCAATCAGCCCCAGCATTTT,CASSQGNSNQPQHF
-,many,TRBV5-1,13,TRBJ1-2,TGCGCCAGCAGCTTGGGAGGCAGGGACGGCTACACCTTC,CASSLGGRDGYTF
-,many,TRBV7-8,13,TRBJ2-7,TGTGCCAGCAGCAAGGCCGGAGCCTCCGAGCAGTACTTC,CASSKAGASEQYF
-,many,TRBV28,15,TRBJ2-7,TGTGCCAGCAGTTTATGGCGGGACAGTCGATACGAGCAGTACTTC,CASSLWRDSRYEQYF
-,many,TRBV7-2,13,TRBJ1-2,TGTGCCAGCAGCTTAGACAGGGTCTATGGCTACACCTTC,CASSLDRVYGYTF
-,-,TRBV10-3,15,TRBJ1-5,TGTGCCATCAGTGAGGGTCAGGATAGCAATCAGCCCCAGCATTTT,CAISEGQDSNQPQHF
TRBD1,-,TRBV20-1,12,TRBJ1-2,TGCAGTGCTAGACAGGGACAGTTGGGCTACACCTTC,CSARQGQLGYTF
-,many,TRBV28,14,TRBJ1-5,TGTGCCAGCAGTTTTTATGCGGGGAATCAGCCCCAGCATTTT,CASSFYAGNQPQHF
-,many,TRBV28,18,TRBJ2-5,TGTGCCAGCAGTTTTTCTTGGGCAGGGGGAGGCAACCAAGAGACCCAGTACTTC,CASSFSWAGGGNQETQYF
TRBD2,-,TRBV18,15,TRBJ2-7,TGTGCCAGCTCACCGACTCTGGCGGGAGGGGACGAGCAGTACTTC,CASSPTLAGGDEQYF
TRBD1,many,TRBV28,16,TRBJ1-4,TGTGCCAGCAGTTTGTTCATTGGGACAGGGAACGAAAAACTGTTTTTT,CASSLFIGTGNEKLFF
-,many,TRBV18,15,TRBJ2-1,TGTGCCAGCTCACCACGCCAGGGGCCGTACAATGAGCAGTTCTTC,CASSPRQGPYNEQFF
TRBD2,-,TRBV12-3/TRBV12-4,14,TRBJ2-5,TGTGCCAGCACACAAGCGGGACGTTGGGAGACCCAGTACTTC,CASTQAGRWETQYF
-,few,TRBV6-1,14,TRBJ1-5,TGTGCCAGCAGTGAATTCTCGGACGATCAGCCCCAGCATTTT,CASSEFSDDQPQHF
TRBD1,-,TRBV27,13,TRBJ2-7,TGTGCCAGCAGTTCGGGACAGACCTACGAGCAGTACTTC,CASSSGQTYEQYF
-,many,TRBV12-3/TRBV12-4,12,TRBJ2-3,TGTGCCAGCAGCCGCTTGCGAGATACGCAGTATTTT,CASSRLRDTQYF
-,few,TRBV12-3/TRBV12-4,19,TRBJ2-3,TGTGCCAGCAGTTTGGAGGGGGCTCCGACCGGCCGAATGACAGATACGCAGTATTTT,CASSLEGAPTGRMTDTQYF
-,many,TRBV6-9,18,TRBJ2-6,TGTGCCAGCAGGCCCCCACTAGGCCTGAGCTCTGGGGCCAACGTCCTGACTTTC,CASRPPLGLSSGANVLTF
-,many,TRBV12-3/TRBV12-4,15,TRBJ2-5,TGTGCCAGCAGTTTAGCGAGGGCAGGGAGGGAGACCCAGTACTTC,CASSLARAGRETQYF
-,many,TRBV7-8,17,TRBJ1-5,TGTGCCAGCAGCTTAGCGGGGGGGAAGATTGGCAATCAGCCCCAGCATTTT,CASSLAGGKIGNQPQHF
-,many,TRBV29-1,12,TRBJ2-3,TGCAGCGTTGGGAAGGGCACAGATACGCAGTATTTT,CSVGKGTDTQYF
-,-,TRBV2,14,TRBJ2-2,TGTGCCAATCTCCGGGAGATTTCCACCGGGGAGCCGTTTTTT,CANLREISTGEPFF
-,-,TRBV6-1,13,TRBJ1-5,TGTGCCAGCAATGACCAGGGTTATCAGCCCCAGCATTTT,CASNDQGYQPQHF
TRBD1,-,TRBV28,15,TRBJ1-4,TGTGCCAGCAGTTCATGGACAGGGGGGGGTGAAAAACTGTTTTTT,CASSSWTGGGEKLFF
-,-,TRBV5-2,14,TRBJ2-2,TGTGCCATCAATACCAGTCTTCTTTTCGGGGAGCTGTTTTTT,CAINTSLLFGELFF
-,many,TRBV20-1,14,TRBJ1-6,TGCAGTGCTCCGCTCCTCCGGTTTAATTCACCCCTCCACTTT,CSAPLLRFNSPLHF
TRBD2,many,TRBV20-1,11,TRBJ2-1,TGCAGTACGGGAGGTCTCTATGAGCAGTTCTTC,CSTGGLYEQFF
TRBD1,many,TRBV20-1,14,TRBJ2-5,TGCAGTGCTAGAGCACAGGGGGTTCCAGAGACCCAGTACTTC,CSARAQGVPETQYF
-,many,TRBV29-1,14,TRBJ1-1,TGCAGCGTTGAAGATTGGCCAGCGAACACTGAAGCTTTCTTT,CSVEDWPANTEAFF
-,few,TRBV20-1,13,TRBJ2-5,TGCAGTGCTGCTCGGGAGTGGAGAGAGACCCAGTACTTC,CSAAREWRETQYF
-,-,TRBV5-4,14,TRBJ1-5,TGTGCCAGCAGCATAGATCCGGACAATCAGCCCCAGCATTTT,CASSIDPDNQPQHF